This TCR beta chain was sequenced during a study of T cell responses to AZD1222 COVID-19 vaccine. Findings and caveats of the study: When two AZD1222 doses had been given, Spike-specific TCR breadth and depth rose. The sample set comprised mostly white British donors with more females, and clonal diversity was possibly underestimated.

In the case of this clone: What it binds is unknown.

Method: immunoSEQ multiplex PCR; TCRdb's copy keeps in-frame clones and lacks some. The data hold some 92,000 clones, with roughly 90% observed a single time. Trimming took 0 bases from V and 7 from J, leaving 11 bases between them. The CDR3 runs to 14 residues. CDR1 is SGHNT and CDR2 is YYREEE in the germline V gene (reference sequence). This TCR was recovered from an adult in good health. The material sequenced was peripheral blood, taken on day 0 of AZD1222 vaccination. The chain is built from TRBV5-4 and TRBJ2-1; TRBD1 or TRBD2 may be the D gene (5 bases each). Here the CDR3 reads CASSLVLAGNEQFF. The CDR3 DNA reads TGTGCCAGCAGCTTGGTCCTAGCAGGGAATGAGCAGTTCTTC.